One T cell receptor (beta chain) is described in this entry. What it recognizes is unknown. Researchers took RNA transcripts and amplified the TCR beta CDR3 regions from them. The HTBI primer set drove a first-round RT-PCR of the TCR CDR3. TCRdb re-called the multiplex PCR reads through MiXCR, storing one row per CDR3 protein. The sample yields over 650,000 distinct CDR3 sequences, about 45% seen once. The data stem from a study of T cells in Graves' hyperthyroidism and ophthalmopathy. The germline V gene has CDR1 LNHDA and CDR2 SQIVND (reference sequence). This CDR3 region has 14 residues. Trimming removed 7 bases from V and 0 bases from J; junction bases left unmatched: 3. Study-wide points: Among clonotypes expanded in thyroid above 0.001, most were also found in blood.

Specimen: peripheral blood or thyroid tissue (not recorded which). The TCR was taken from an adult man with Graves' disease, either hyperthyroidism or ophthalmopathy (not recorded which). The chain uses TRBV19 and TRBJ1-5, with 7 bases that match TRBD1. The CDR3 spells CASTGTVSNQPQHF. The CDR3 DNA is TGTGCCAGTACCGGGACAGTTAGCAATCAGCCCCAGCATTTT.